Below, 2 T cell receptor beta chains from the same sample are listed, as sequenced in a study of OX40 agonist ivuxolimab in advanced cancers. The method behind the library was the immunoSEQ multiplex PCR assay. Drawn from immuneACCESS, this table holds only the in-frame rearrangements with V and J called that TCRdb kept. Clones are partly lost; checked studies trace under half to an unresolved V gene and leave the rest unexplained. The sample table holds more than 70,000 clones, of which about 90% were seen once. Jointly, the top ten make up approximately 1.5% of the sample. The sequencing here drew on CD4+ or CD8+ T cells sorted from blood, taken in a trial of the OX40 agonist ivuxolimab. The receptors were sampled from an adult with an advanced solid tumor such as melanoma, head and neck, liver or kidney cancer.

J is TRBJ2-7 and V is TRBV10-3; a possible D gene is TRBD2 (6 bases). The CDR3 length is 13 residues. The germline V gene encodes CDR1 ENHRY and CDR2 SYGVKD. Trimming cost V 8 bases and J 7 bases, with 18 bases left between them. The CDR3 coding sequence is TGTGCCATCTTGGCCTCGCGGGGAGAGGAGCAGTACTTC. Protein product: CAILASRGEEQYF.

The CDR3 spells CASGGGTAYEQYF. The DNA of the CDR3 is TGTGCCAGCGGGGGGGGGACAGCCTACGAGCAGTACTTC. This sequence joins TRBV28 and TRBJ2-7; D might be TRBD1 or TRBD2, each matching 7 bases. This CDR3 has 13 amino acids. Germline-derived CDR1 and CDR2 are MDHEN and SYDVKM. Trimming shortened V by 8 bases and J by 2 bases, and 13 bases separated the two germline ends.